The rows below give T cell receptor beta chains drawn from one sample of a study of cytomegalovirus exposure and HLA in healthy donors. The data were produced by immunoSEQ multiplex PCR, yet TCRdb's version contains in-frame clones alone and is incomplete. The sample consists of 90,000 to 120,000 clones, under 80% of them appearing once. The sequenced material came from PBMCs. The receptors originated from a woman between 40 and 55 years old in good health and CMV-seropositive. The CDR3 runs from the conserved cysteine through the conserved F or W. Fields, in order: J gene, D gene, V gene, CDR3 protein. The D gene is left open where the match is weak.

TRBJ2-7 | NA | TRBV15 | CATSRGRQDYEQYF
TRBJ1-3 | TRBD1 | TRBV5-1 | CASGTGDGNTIYF
TRBJ2-3 | NA | TRBV19 | CASSPQGQRTDTQYF
TRBJ2-7 | NA | TRBV5-1 | CASSLRRQANSYEQYF
TRBJ1-1 | NA | TRBV29-1 | CSVKARQTNTEAFF
TRBJ1-1 | NA | TRBV4-3 | CASSQDTRTEAFF
TRBJ2-1 | TRBD2 | TRBV19 | CASSIDASGYYNEQFF
TRBJ1-2 | NA | TRBV7-2 | CASRSGSGANYGYTF
TRBJ1-6 | TRBD1 | TRBV19 | CASSPGQGPLHF
TRBJ2-1 | NA | TRBV29-1 | CSVAPSVNEQFF
TRBJ2-1 | NA | TRBV4-2 | CASSQGVIAPYNEQFF
TRBJ1-5 | NA | TRBV12-5 | CASGLSTAGPQHF
TRBJ1-2 | NA | TRBV18 | CASSPDSRDGYTF
TRBJ2-7 | TRBD1 | TRBV29-1 | CSTRTGPGEQYF
TRBJ1-1 | NA | TRBV4-2 | CASSQDSGEAFF
TRBJ2-3 | NA | TRBV19 | CATREGPGTDTQYF
TRBJ1-1 | NA | TRBV4-1 | CASSQAYRDTEAFF
TRBJ2-7 | TRBD2 | TRBV2 | CASTGGGGINEQYF